This T cell receptor (beta chain) was identified in a study of technical replicates of blood from a few donors. The CDR3 runs 15 residues. Germline values: CDR1 LNHDA, CDR2 SQIVND (reference sequence). Between the trimmed V and J ends, which lost 3 bases and 7 bases, there was a span of 15 bases. Using immunoSEQ multiplex PCR, the repertoire was profiled, and TCRdb retains in-frame clones only, with some absent. The sample records under 55,000 clones, about 96% being singletons. This sequence joins TRBV19 and TRBJ1-4; no definite D call. The TCR sequence derives from a human donor in good health. The specimen was T cells isolated from PBMCs. CDR3 loop: CASSMGGVFSEKLFF. The CDR3 region has the DNA TGTGCCAGTAGTATGGGCGGGGTTTTTAGTGAAAAACTGTTTTTT. Variable domain in full (rest from reference TRBV19 and TRBJ1-4): DGGITQSPKYLFRKEGQNVTLSCEQNLNHDAMYWYRQDPGQGLRLIYYSQIVNDFQKGDIAEGYSVSREKKESFPLTVTSAQKNPTAFYLCASSMGGVFSEKLFFGSGTQLSVL.